Following are 3 T cell receptor beta chains from one sample sequenced in a study of blood T cell repertoires in COVID-19. Profiled with immunoSEQ multiplex PCR; TCRdb holds only in-frame clones, not every one. Of around 300,000 clones listed, over 85% are singletons. The sample taken for sequencing was PBMCs or T cells enriched from blood (not recorded which). These receptors were taken from a woman younger than 45 who had recovered from COVID-19.

The chain joins TRBV27 to TRBJ1-2, with a tentative D call TRBD1 (5 bases). Germline V gene data show CDR1 as MNHEY and CDR2 as SMNVEV (reference sequence). V lost 7 bases and J 0 bases, leaving 15 bases between the germline ends. This CDR3 region has 15 residues. Here the CDR3 reads CASTPPTETNYGYTF. The CDR3 DNA is TGTGCCAGCACGCCACCGACAGAGACTAACTATGGCTACACCTTC.

This clone was observed once. This chain joins TRBV27 and TRBJ2-1, with 11 bases lining up with TRBD2. V lost 4 bases and J lost 7; bases outside the gene matches: 6. CDR3 length: 15 residues. Germline CDR1 reads MNHEY; CDR2 reads SMNVEV (reference sequence). The CDR3 DNA sequence: TGTGCCAGCAGTTATAGCGGGAGGGCCCGAAATGAGCAGTTCTTC. Residues: CASSYSGRARNEQFF.

This clone was detected once. J is TRBJ1-2 and V is TRBV5-1, with D possibly being TRBD1 (5 bases). Germline V CDR1 and CDR2: SGHRS, YFSETQ. V lost 1 base, J lost 5 bases, and 12 bases lay in between. This CDR3 is built from 14 residues. The CDR3 loop reads CASSLNRRSYGYTF. The DNA for the CDR3 is TGCGCCAGCAGCTTGAACAGGCGATCGTATGGCTACACCTTC.